Following are 18 T cell receptor beta chains from one sample sequenced in a study of cytomegalovirus exposure and HLA in healthy donors. Amplification used 60 Vbeta primers and 13 Jbeta primers. TCRdb's table, derived via immunoSEQ multiplex PCR, lists solely in-frame clones and lacks some. The sample holds fewer than 350,000 clones, around 90% seen once. What was sequenced was PBMCs. The receptor source for this set is a woman aged 18-35 years in good health and CMV-seronegative.

The CDR3 DNA follows: TGTGCCAGCAGCTTAGAGACTAGCGGATACAATGAGCAGTTCTTC. Protein product: CASSLETSGYNEQFF. The chain links TRBV11-2 to TRBJ2-1; 9 nucleotides agree with TRBD2. This CDR3 comprises 15 residues. Germline V gene data show CDR1 as SGHAT and CDR2 as FQNNGV. Unmatched junction bases numbered 1, after V lost 0 bases and J lost 4 bases.

The V call is TRBV27, the J call TRBJ2-7; tentative D call: TRBD2 (6 bases). The CDR3 extends over 11 amino acids. V was shortened by 7 bases and J by 6 bases, with 10 bases between the two germline ends. Germline V lookup: CDR1 MNHEY, CDR2 SMNVEV (reference sequence). In nucleotides, the CDR3 is TGTGCCAGCAACCGGGGGAGCGAGCAGTACTTC. The encoded protein is CASNRGSEQYF.

This chain connects TRBV6-4 to TRBJ2-3, with 8 bases matching TRBD2. The CDR3 loop spans 14 amino acids. V shed 3 bases and J 1 base; nucleotides not matched to a gene: 0. Germline CDR1 MRHNA, CDR2 SNTAGT. The CDR3 DNA follows: TGTGCCAGCAGTGAAGCGGGGGGCACAGATACGCAGTATTTT. Translating gives CASSEAGGTDTQYF.

This sequence joins TRBV7-7 and TRBJ2-1; perhaps TRBD2 as D (5 bases). The length of the CDR3 is 11 residues. Germline assignment: CDR1 SSHAT and CDR2 FNYEAQ (reference sequence). DNA of the CDR3: TGTGCTAGCCGCGGGTACAATGAGCAGTTCTTC. This codes for CASRGYNEQFF.

The chain carries TRBV10-3 and TRBJ2-3; tentatively, D is TRBD2 (6 bases). CDR1 is ENHRY, CDR2 SYGVKD, per germline. V was clipped by 4 bases and J by 2 bases, with 16 bases between them. The CDR3 contains 16 residues. CDR3 loop: CAISGGGGTYTDTQYF. CDR3 nucleotide sequence: TGTGCCATCAGTGGCGGTGGAGGGACTTACACAGATACGCAGTATTTT.

CDR3 DNA sequence: TGTGCCAGCAGTTTGACAGGGGGCTGGGCCTACGAGCAGTACTTC. Translated: CASSLTGGWAYEQYF. The V call is TRBV6-1, the J call TRBJ2-7; 10 bases agree with TRBD1. With V trimmed by 5 bases and J by 2 bases, 6 bases remained unmatched. Germline loops: CDR1 MNHNS, CDR2 SASEGT. The CDR3 runs 15 residues.

Concerning this clone: One end of the junction varies from germline; a read error may be responsible. This rearrangement joins TRBV7-9 to TRBJ1-1, with 7 bases fitting TRBD1. The CDR3 sequence is 16 residues long. The germline V gene has CDR1 SEHNR and CDR2 FQNEAQ (reference sequence). The CDR3 here is CSSSPGQPSLNTEAFF. DNA of the CDR3: TGTTCCAGCAGCCCGGGACAGCCAAGTTTGAACACTGAAGCTTTCTTT.

The V and J genes are TRBV11-2 and TRBJ2-2; 8 bases match TRBD1. CDR1 is SGHAT and CDR2 is FQNNGV in the germline V gene. J was trimmed by 12 bases and V by 5 bases; bases with no gene match: 8. This CDR3 spans 13 amino acids. CDR3 sequence reads: CASSQRQGLQLFF. CDR3 sequence (DNA): TGTGCCAGCAGCCAAAGACAGGGGTTGCAGCTGTTTTTT.

The V call is TRBV9, the J call TRBJ2-5, with D perhaps matching TRBD2 (6 bases). CDR1 is SGDLS, CDR2 YYNGEE, per germline. CDR3 length: 15 amino acids. V shed 0 bases and J shed 5 bases, with 14 bases lying between them. The CDR3 sequence is CASSVVGGGVETQYF. CDR3 nucleotide sequence: TGTGCCAGCAGCGTAGTGGGGGGAGGAGTCGAGACCCAGTACTTC.

This clone is a singleton in its sample. The V gene is TRBV6-6, the J gene TRBJ1-1; D remains unclear. CDR1 and CDR2 from the germline V gene are MNHNY and SVGAGI (reference sequence). V gave up 6 bases and J gave up 2 bases, with 4 bases separating them. CDR3 length: 11 residues. CDR3 in amino acids: CASSRNTEAFF. Here the CDR3 DNA reads TGTGCCAGCAGCCGTAACACTGAAGCTTTCTTT.

The chain links TRBV20-1 to TRBJ2-5, with 7 bases identical to TRBD2. The J call may be faulty, since TRBJ2-7 better matches the DNA end. Germline CDR1 DFQATT, CDR2 SNEGSKA (reference sequence). This CDR3 is 11 amino acids long. For the CDR3, the DNA is TGCAGTGCTGGGGGGGAGGACGAGCAGTACTTC. This translates into CSAGGEDEQYF.

In nucleotides, the CDR3 is TGTGCCAGCAGCCCCGGACAGTACCACGAGCAGTACTTC. Protein sequence: CASSPGQYHEQYF. This sequence joins TRBV11-3 and TRBJ2-7; D perhaps matches TRBD1 (6 bases). Looked up from germline, CDR1 is SGHNT and CDR2 is YENEEA. With 5 bases removed from V and 5 bases from J, the gap between germline ends came to 13 bases. The CDR3 totals 13 residues. Using reference TRBV11-3 and TRBJ2-7 for the parts outside the CDR3, the full variable domain is EAGVVQSPRYKIIEKKQPVAFWCNPISGHNTLYWYLQNLGQGPELLIRYENEEAVDDSQLPKDRFSAERLKGVDSTLKIQPAELGDSAVYLCASSPGQYHEQYFGPGTRLTVT.

This clone was seen once. The gene calls are TRBV7-9 and TRBJ1-2, with D possibly matching TRBD1 (5 bases). This CDR3 region has 16 residues. Between the trimmed V and J ends, which lost 1 base and 3 bases, there was a span of 15 bases. Germline V gives CDR1 SEHNR, CDR2 FQNEAQ (reference sequence). CDR3 loop: CASSLGVREDYYGYTF. DNA of the CDR3: TGTGCCAGCAGCTTAGGAGTCAGGGAGGACTACTATGGCTACACCTTC.

This chain connects TRBV5-1 to TRBJ2-5, with D perhaps matching TRBD2 (5 bases). The ends were cut back, 1 base at V and 1 base at J, with 5 bases in the middle. The CDR3 sequence is 13 residues long. Looked up from germline, CDR1 is SGHRS and CDR2 is YFSETQ. The CDR3: CASSLRGQETQYF. CDR3 nucleotides: TGCGCCAGCAGCTTGCGGGGCCAAGAGACCCAGTACTTC.

The chain recombines TRBV4-2 with TRBJ2-1; TRBD2 might be the D (6 bases). The CDR3 runs to 16 residues. Germline CDR1 reads LGHNA; CDR2 reads YNFKEQ. V was clipped by 0 bases and J by 8 bases, with 17 bases between them. CDR3 DNA: TGTGCCAGCAGCCAAGATTGGGCCCCGGGACTCTATGAGCAGTTCTTC. Residues: CASSQDWAPGLYEQFF.

The genes are TRBV19 and TRBJ1-3; possibly TRBD1 for D (5 bases). Between the trimmed V and J ends, which lost 5 bases and 0 bases, there was a span of 11 bases. The CDR3 is 15 residues long. CDR1 LNHDA and CDR2 SQIVND come from the germline V gene (reference sequence). This chain's CDR3 is CASSRGQISGNTIYF. In nucleotides, the CDR3 is TGTGCCAGTAGTCGTGGACAAATCTCTGGAAACACCATATATTTT.

The chain uses TRBV19 and TRBJ2-7; D is unclear. Trimming took 6 bases from V and 2 from J, leaving 14 bases between them. Per the germline V gene, CDR1 is LNHDA and CDR2 is SQIVND (reference sequence). The CDR3 extends over 14 amino acids. CDR3 sequence: CASSPRGPPYEQYF. CDR3 bases: TGTGCCAGTAGCCCTCGTGGGCCTCCCTACGAGCAGTACTTC.

The V gene is TRBV27, the J gene TRBJ2-7; 12 positions agree with TRBD1. CDR1 and CDR2 from the germline V gene are MNHEY and SMNVEV (reference sequence). The CDR3 is made up of 14 amino acids. Losses at the gene ends were 2 bases for V and 5 bases for J; bases not matched to a gene: 1. As DNA, the CDR3 is TGTGCCAGCAGTTTAGGGACAGGGGGCAACGAGCAGTACTTC. Encoded protein: CASSLGTGGNEQYF.